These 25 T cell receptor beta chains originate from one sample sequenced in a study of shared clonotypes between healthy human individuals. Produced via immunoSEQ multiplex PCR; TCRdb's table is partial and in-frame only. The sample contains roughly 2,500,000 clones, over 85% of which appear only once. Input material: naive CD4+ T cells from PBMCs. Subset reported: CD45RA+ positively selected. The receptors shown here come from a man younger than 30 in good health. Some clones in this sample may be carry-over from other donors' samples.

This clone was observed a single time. CDR3 DNA sequence: TGTGCCAGCCTGCGGGACCTCAACTACGAGCAGTACTTC. Translation: CASLRDLNYEQYF. The genes are TRBV6-1 and TRBJ2-7; D is possibly TRBD2 (6 bases). The ends were cut back, 8 bases at V and 3 bases at J, with 14 bases in the middle. Germline CDR1 MNHNS, CDR2 SASEGT. This CDR3 contains 13 residues.

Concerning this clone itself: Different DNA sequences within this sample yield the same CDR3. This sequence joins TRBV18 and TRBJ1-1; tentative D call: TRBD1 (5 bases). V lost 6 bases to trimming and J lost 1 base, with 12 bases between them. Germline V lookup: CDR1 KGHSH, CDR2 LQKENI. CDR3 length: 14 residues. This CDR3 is CASSPTGGNTEAFF. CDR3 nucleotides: TGTGCCAGCTCCCCGACGGGGGGGAACACTGAAGCTTTCTTT.

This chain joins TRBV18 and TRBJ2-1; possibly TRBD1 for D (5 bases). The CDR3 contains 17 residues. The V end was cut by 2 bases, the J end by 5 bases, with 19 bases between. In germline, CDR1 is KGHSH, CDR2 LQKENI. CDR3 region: CASSPRVSSGQNNEQFF. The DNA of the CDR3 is TGTGCCAGCTCACCAAGGGTCTCCTCAGGGCAAAACAATGAGCAGTTCTTC. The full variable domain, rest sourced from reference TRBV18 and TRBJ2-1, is NAGVMQNPRHLVRRRGQEARLRCSPMKGHSHVYWYRQLPEEGLKFMVYLQKENIIDESGMPKERFSAEFPKEGPSILRIQQVVRGDSAAYFCASSPRVSSGQNNEQFFGPGTRLTVL.

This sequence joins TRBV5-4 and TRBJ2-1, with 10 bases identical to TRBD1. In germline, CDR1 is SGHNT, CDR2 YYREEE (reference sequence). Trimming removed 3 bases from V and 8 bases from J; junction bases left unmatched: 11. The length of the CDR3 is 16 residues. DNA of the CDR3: TGTGCCAGCAGCTGGACAGGGGGACTGGTTTTGCATGAGCAGTTCTTC. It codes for CASSWTGGLVLHEQFF. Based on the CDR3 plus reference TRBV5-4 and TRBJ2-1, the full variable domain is ETGVTQSPTHLIKTRGQQVTLRCSSQSGHNTVSWYQQALGQGPQFIFQYYREEENGRGNFPPRFSGLQFPNYSSELNVNALELDDSALYLCASSWTGGLVLHEQFFGPGTRLTVL.

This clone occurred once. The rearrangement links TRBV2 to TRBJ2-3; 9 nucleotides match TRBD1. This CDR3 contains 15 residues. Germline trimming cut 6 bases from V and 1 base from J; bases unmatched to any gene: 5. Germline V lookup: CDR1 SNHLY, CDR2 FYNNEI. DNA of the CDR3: TGTGCCAGCAGGGGACAGGGCGTAGGCACAGATACGCAGTATTTT. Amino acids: CASRGQGVGTDTQYF.

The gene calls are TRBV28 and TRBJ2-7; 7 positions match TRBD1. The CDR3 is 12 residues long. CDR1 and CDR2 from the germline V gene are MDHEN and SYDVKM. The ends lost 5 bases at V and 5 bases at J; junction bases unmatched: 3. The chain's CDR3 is CASSRTGNEQYF. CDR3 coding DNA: TGTGCCAGCAGTCGGACAGGTAACGAGCAGTACTTC.

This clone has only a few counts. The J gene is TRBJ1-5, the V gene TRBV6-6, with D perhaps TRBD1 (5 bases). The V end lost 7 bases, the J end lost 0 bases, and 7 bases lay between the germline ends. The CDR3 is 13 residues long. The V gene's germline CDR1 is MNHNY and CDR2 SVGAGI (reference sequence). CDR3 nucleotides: TGTGCCAGCACAGGGTTTAGCAATCAGCCCCAGCATTTT. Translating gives CASTGFSNQPQHF.

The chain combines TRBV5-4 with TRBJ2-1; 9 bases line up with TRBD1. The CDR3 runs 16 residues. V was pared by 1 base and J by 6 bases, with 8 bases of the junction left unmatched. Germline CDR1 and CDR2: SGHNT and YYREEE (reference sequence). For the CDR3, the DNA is TGTGCCAGCAGCTTGCCCCCGGGACAGGGCTCCAATGAGCAGTTCTTC. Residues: CASSLPPGQGSNEQFF.

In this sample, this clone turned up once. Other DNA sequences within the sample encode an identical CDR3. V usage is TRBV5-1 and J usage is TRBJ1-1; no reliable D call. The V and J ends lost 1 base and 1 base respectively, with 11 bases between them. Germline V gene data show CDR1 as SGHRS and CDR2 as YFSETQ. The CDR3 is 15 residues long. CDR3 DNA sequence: TGCGCCAGCAGCTTGTTGGGAACCGGGAACACTGAAGCTTTCTTT. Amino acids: CASSLLGTGNTEAFF. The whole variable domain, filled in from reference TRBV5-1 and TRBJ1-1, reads KAGVTQTPRYLIKTRGQQVTLSCSPISGHRSVSWYQQTPGQGLQFLFEYFSETQRNKGNFPGRFSGRQFSNSRSEMNVSTLELGDSALYLCASSLLGTGNTEAFFGQGTRLTVV.

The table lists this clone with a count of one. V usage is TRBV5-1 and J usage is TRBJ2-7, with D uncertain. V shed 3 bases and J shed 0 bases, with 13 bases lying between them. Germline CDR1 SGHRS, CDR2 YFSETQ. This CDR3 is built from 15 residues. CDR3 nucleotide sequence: TGCGCCAGCAGCTCCGCTGGGCGGAGCTCCTACGAGCAGTACTTC. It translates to CASSSAGRSSYEQYF.

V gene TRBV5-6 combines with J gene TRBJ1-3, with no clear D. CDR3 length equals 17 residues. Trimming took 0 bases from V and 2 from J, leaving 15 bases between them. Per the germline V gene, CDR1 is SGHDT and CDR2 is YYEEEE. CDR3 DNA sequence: TGTGCCAGCAGCTTGGGGCCGGGTAGATCGACTGGAAACACCATATATTTT. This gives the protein CASSLGPGRSTGNTIYF.

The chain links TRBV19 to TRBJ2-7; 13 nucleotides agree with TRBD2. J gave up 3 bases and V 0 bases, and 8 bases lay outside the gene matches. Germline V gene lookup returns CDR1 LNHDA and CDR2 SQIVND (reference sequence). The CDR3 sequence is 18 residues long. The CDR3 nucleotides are TGTGCCAGTAGTATAGATCGGAGACTAGCGGGAGGTCTCTACGAGCAGTACTTC. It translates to CASSIDRRLAGGLYEQYF.

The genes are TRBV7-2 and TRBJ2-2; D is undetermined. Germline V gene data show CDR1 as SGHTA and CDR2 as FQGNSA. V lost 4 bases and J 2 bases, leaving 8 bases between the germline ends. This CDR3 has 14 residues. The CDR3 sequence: CASSSDFNTGELFF. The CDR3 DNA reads TGTGCCAGCAGCTCCGACTTTAACACCGGGGAGCTGTTTTTT.

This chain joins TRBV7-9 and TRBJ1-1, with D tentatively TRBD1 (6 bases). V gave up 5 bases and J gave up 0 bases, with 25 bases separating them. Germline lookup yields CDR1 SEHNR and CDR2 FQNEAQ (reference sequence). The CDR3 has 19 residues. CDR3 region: CASSDPLGQNKGMNTEAFF. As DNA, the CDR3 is TGTGCCAGCAGCGACCCCCTTGGACAGAACAAGGGAATGAACACTGAAGCTTTCTTT.

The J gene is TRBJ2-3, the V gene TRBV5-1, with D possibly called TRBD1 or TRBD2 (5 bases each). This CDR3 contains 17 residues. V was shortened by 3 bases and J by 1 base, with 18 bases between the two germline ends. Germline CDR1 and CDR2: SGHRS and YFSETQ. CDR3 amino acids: CASSSSPRGAGTDTQYF. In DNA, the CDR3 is TGCGCCAGCAGCTCGTCCCCCCGAGGGGCAGGCACAGATACGCAGTATTTT.

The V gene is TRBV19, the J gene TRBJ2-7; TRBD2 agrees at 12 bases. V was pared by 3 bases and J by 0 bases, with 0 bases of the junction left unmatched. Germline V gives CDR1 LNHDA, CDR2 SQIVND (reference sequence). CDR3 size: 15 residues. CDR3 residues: CASSMTSGGSYEQYF. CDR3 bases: TGTGCCAGTAGTATGACTAGCGGGGGCTCCTACGAGCAGTACTTC.

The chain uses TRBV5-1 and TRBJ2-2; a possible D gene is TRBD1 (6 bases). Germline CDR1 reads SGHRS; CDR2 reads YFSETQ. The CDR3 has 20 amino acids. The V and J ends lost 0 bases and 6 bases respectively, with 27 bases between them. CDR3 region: CASSLGPQGLVSDVAGELFF. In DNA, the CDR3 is TGCGCCAGCAGCTTGGGGCCACAGGGTTTAGTATCTGACGTCGCCGGGGAGCTGTTTTTT.

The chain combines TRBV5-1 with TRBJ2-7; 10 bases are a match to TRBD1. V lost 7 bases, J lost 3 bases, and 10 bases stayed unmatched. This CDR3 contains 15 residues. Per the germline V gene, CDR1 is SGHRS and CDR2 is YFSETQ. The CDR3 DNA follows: TGCGCCAGCGGACTGCGGACAGGGGGGGTCTACGAGCAGTACTTC. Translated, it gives CASGLRTGGVYEQYF.

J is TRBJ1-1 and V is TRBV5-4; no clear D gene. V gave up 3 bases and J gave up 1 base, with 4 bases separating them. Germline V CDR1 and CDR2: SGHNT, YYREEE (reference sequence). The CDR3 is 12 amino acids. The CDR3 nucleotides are TGTGCCAGCAGCTACAGGAACACTGAAGCTTTCTTT. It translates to CASSYRNTEAFF.

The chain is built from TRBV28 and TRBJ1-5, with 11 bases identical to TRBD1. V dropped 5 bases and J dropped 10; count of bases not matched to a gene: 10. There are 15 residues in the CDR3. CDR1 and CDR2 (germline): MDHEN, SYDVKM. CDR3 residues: CASSPGQGAIPPQHF. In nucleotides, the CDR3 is TGTGCCAGCAGTCCCGGACAGGGGGCCATCCCTCCCCAGCATTTT. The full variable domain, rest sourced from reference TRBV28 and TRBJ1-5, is DVKVTQSSRYLVKRTGEKVFLECVQDMDHENMFWYRQDPGLGLRLIYFSYDVKMKEKGDIPEGYSVSREKKERFSLILESASTNQTSMYLCASSPGQGAIPPQHFGDGTRLSIL.

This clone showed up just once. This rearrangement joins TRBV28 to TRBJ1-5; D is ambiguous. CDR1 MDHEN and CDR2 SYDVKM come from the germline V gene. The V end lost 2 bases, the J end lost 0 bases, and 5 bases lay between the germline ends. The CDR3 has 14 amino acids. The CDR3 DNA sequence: TGTGCCAGCAGTTTACAGGTTAGCAATCAGCCCCAGCATTTT. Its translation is CASSLQVSNQPQHF.

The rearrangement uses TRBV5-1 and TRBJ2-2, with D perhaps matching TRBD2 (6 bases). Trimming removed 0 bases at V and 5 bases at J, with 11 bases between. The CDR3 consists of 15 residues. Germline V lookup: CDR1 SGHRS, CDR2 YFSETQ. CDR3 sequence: CASSLAGVGTGELFF. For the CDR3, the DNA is TGCGCCAGCAGCTTGGCGGGAGTGGGAACCGGGGAGCTGTTTTTT.

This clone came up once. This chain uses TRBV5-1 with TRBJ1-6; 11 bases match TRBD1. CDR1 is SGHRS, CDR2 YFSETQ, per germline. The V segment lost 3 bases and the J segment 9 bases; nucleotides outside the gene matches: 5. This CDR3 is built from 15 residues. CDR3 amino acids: CASSYGQGASSPLHF. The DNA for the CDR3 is TGCGCCAGCAGCTATGGACAGGGGGCGAGTTCACCCCTCCACTTT.

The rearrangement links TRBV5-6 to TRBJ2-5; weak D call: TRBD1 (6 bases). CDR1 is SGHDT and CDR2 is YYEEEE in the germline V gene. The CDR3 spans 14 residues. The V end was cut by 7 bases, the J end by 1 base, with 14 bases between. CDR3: CASCSWDIQETQYF. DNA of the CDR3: TGTGCCAGCTGCTCATGGGACATCCAAGAGACCCAGTACTTC.

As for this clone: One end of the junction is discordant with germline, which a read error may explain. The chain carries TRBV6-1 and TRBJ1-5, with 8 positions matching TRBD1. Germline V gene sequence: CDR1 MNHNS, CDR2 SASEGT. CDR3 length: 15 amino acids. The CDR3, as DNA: TGTGCCATCAGTGATCAGGGGGCGGGCAATCAGCCCCAGCATTTT. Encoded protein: CAISDQGAGNQPQHF.